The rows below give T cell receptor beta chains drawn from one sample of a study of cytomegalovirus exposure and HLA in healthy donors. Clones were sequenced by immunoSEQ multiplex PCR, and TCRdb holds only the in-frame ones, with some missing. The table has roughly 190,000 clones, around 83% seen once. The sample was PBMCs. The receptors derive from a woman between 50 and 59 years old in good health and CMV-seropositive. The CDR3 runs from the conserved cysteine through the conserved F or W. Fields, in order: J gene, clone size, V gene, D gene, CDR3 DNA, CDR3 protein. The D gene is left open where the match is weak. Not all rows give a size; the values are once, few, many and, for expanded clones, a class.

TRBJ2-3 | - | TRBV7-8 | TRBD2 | TGTGCCACCATAGGGACTGGGAGGGGTGATACGCAGTATTTT | CATIGTGRGDTQYF
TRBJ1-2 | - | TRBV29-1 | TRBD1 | TGCAGTGACAGGGGGCTGTACTATGGCTACACCTTC | CSDRGLYYGYTF
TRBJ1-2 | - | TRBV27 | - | TGTGCCAGCAGTCCGTTGGTTGAGACTAACTATGGCTACACCTTC | CASSPLVETNYGYTF
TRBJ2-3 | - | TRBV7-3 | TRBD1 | TGTGCCAGCAGCTACAAGGGGACAGCCCTAGATACGCAGTATTTT | CASSYKGTALDTQYF
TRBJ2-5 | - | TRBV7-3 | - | TGTGCCAGCAGTACATCGTACCAAGAGACCCAGTACTTC | CASSTSYQETQYF
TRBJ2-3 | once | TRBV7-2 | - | TGTGCCAGCAGCTCATTGGCAGGGGCCTTCACAGATACGCAGTATTTT | CASSSLAGAFTDTQYF
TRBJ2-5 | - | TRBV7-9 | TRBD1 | TGTGCCAGCAGCTCACAGGGGGTTCAAGAGACCCAGTACTTC | CASSSQGVQETQYF
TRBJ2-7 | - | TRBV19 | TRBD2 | TGTGCCAGTAGTATCACGAAGGCGGGGGGGCCTTACGAGCAGTACTTC | CASSITKAGGPYEQYF
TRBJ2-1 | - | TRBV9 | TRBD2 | TGTGCCAGCAGCCAACTAGCGGGGGGGCTAGGTGAGCAGTTCTTC | CASSQLAGGLGEQFF
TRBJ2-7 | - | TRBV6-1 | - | TGTGCCAGCAGTGTTGGGGGCGCGGGACAGAGTTACGAGCAGTACTTC | CASSVGGAGQSYEQYF
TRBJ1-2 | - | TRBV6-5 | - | TGTGCCAGCAGTTATCGCGGCGGAGGGCGGTATGGCTACACCTTC | CASSYRGGGRYGYTF
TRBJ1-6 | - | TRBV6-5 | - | TGTGCCAGCGGTCCGGGTGGCTCCTATAATTCACCCCTCCACTTT | CASGPGGSYNSPLHF
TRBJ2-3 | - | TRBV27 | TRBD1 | TGTGCCAGCAGTTACGGGACAGGCACAGATACGCAGTATTTT | CASSYGTGTDTQYF
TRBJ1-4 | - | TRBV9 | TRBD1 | TGTGCCAGCAGCGTAGATAAGACAGGGACGGGGGAAAAACTGTTTTTT | CASSVDKTGTGEKLFF
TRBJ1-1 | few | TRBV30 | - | TGTGCCTGGGATGAAGGGAGCCGGTACACTGAAGCTTTCTTT | CAWDEGSRYTEAFF
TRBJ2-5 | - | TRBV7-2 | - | TGTGCCAGCAGCTTAGAATCGACAGTCCAAGAGACCCAGTACTTC | CASSLESTVQETQYF
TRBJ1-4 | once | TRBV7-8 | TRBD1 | TGTGCCAGCAGCCCCACAGGGGGTTCTGGAGAAAAACTGTTTTTT | CASSPTGGSGEKLFF
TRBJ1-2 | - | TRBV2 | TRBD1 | TGTGCCGGCAGTGAAGAACAGGGGCTCCATGGCTACACCTTC | CAGSEEQGLHGYTF
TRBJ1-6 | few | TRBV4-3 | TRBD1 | TGCGCCAGCAGCCAAGTGCGTTCGGTAGCAGGGGGTAGTTCACCCCTCCACTTT | CASSQVRSVAGGSSPLHF
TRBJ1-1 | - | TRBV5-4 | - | TGTGCCAGCAGCTTGGGACGGAGGGGTGAAGCTTTCTTT | CASSLGRRGEAFF
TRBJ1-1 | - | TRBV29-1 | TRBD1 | TGCAGCGTTGATCAAGGGGGCCGAGCTTTCTTT | CSVDQGGRAFF
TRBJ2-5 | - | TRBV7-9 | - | TGTGCCAGCAGCTTAGAAAGGGCCCGGGGTGATGACCAGTACTTC | CASSLERARGDDQYF
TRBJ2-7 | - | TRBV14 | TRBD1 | TGTGCCAGCAGCCAAACTTGGGACAGGGGTAAGAGAGGGGCCCACGAGCAGTACTTC | CASSQTWDRGKRGAHEQYF
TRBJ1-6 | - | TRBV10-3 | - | TGTGCCACCAGTGGGCAGGAAAATAATTCACCCCTCCACTTT | CATSGQENNSPLHF
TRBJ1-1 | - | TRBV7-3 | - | TGTGCCAGCAGCTTGCAGGTCAACACTGAAGCTTTCTTT | CASSLQVNTEAFF
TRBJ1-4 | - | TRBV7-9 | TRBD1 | TGTGCCAGCAGCTTAATAGGGCGGACAGGGGTTGATGAAAAACTGTTTTTT | CASSLIGRTGVDEKLFF
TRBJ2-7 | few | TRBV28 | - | TGTGCCAGCAGTTTATCAGGGCGAGGCGAGCAGTACTTC | CASSLSGRGEQYF
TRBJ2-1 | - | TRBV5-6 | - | TGTGCCAGCAGCTTCAGGAATGAGCAGTTCTTC | CASSFRNEQFF
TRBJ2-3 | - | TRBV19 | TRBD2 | TGTGCCAGTAGTTCGACGGGACTAGAATTCCGCGATACGCAGTATTTT | CASSSTGLEFRDTQYF
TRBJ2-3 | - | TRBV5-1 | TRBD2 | TGCGCCAGCAAACTAGCGGGGGCTGGTGGTACGCAGTATTTT | CASKLAGAGGTQYF
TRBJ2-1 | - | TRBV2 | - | TGTGCCAGCACCCAAACCCCGACTGGACTAAGTGAGCAGTTCTTC | CASTQTPTGLSEQFF
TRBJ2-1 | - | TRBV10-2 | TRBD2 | TGCGCCAGCAGGGGACTAGCTCTCGGCAATGAGCAGTTCTTC | CASRGLALGNEQFF
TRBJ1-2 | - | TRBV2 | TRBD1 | TGTGCCAGCAGTGGACAGGGCTATGGCTACACCTTC | CASSGQGYGYTF
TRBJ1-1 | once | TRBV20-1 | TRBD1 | TGCAGTGCTTCACAGGGGATAGCTTTCTTT | CSASQGIAFF
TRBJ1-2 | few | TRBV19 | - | TGTGCCAGTAGTGACAGGATAGGCTATGGCTACACCTTC | CASSDRIGYGYTF
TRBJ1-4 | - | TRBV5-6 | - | TGTGCCAGCAGCTTGGATCTAGGGGCGAGTGAAAAACTGTTTTTT | CASSLDLGASEKLFF
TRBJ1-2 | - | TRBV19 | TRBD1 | TGTGCCAGTAGTCGGACAGGGGGTAACTATGGCTACACCTTC | CASSRTGGNYGYTF
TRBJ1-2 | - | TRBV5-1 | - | TGCGCCAGCAGCTTCGACAGCATTAACTATGGCTACACCTTC | CASSFDSINYGYTF
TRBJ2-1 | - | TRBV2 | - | TGTGCCAGCAACCCGACTAGACTCAGAAATGAGCAGTTCTTC | CASNPTRLRNEQFF
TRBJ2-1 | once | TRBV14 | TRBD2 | TGTGCCAGCAGCCGACTAGCGGGGGGTTTAGTGCAGGACAATGAGCAGTTCTTC | CASSRLAGGLVQDNEQFF
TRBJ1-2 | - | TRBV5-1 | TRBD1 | TGCGCCAGCAGCCGGACAGGGTTCCAGAACTATGGCTACACCTTC | CASSRTGFQNYGYTF
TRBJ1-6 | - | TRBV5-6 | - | TGTGCCAGCAGCTTGGCGAGAGGACAGTTATCACCCCTCCACTTT | CASSLARGQLSPLHF
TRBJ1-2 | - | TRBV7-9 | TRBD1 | TGTGCCAGCAGCTTGAGGGATGAATGGGACAGGGGTAACTATGGCTACACCTTC | CASSLRDEWDRGNYGYTF
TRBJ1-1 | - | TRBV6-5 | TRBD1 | TGTGCCAGCAGTTACATCGGGACAGTTGAAGCTTTCTTT | CASSYIGTVEAFF
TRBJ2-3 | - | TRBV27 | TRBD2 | TGTGCCAGCAGCACACTAGCGGGGGGCTCCGCCAGGGGGGTTCAGACGCAGTATTTT | CASSTLAGGSARGVQTQYF
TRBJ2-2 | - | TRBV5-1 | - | TGCGCCAGCAGCTTTACTAGTTTGAACACCGGGGAGCTGTTTTTT | CASSFTSLNTGELFF
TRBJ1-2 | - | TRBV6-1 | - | TGTGCCAGCAGTGATTCAAGGGGGGGTGGTAGCTATGGCTACACCTTC | CASSDSRGGGSYGYTF
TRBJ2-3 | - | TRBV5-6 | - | TGTGCCAGCAGCATCCTTAAGGATCAGGGCACAGATACGCAGTATTTT | CASSILKDQGTDTQYF
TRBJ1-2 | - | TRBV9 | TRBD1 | TGTGCCAGCAGCGTAGACGGCAGGGGGTATGGCTACACCTTC | CASSVDGRGYGYTF
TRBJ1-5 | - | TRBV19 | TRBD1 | TGTGCCAGTAGTAGCGACAGGGGAAAGTATCAGCCCCAGCATTTT | CASSSDRGKYQPQHF
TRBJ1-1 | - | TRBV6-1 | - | TGTGCCAGCACAGTGGGCTTGGTGAACACTGAAGCTTTCTTT | CASTVGLVNTEAFF
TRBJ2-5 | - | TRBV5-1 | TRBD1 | TGCGCCAGCAGCTTGGAAGGGACAGGGGCAGAGACCCAGTACTTC | CASSLEGTGAETQYF
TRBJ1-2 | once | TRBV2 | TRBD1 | TGTGCCAGCAGTGTACGACAGGGAGGAGGCTACACCTTC | CASSVRQGGGYTF